The rows below give T cell receptor beta chains drawn from one sample of a study of blood T cell repertoires in COVID-19. Sequenced by immunoSEQ multiplex PCR; TCRdb stores in-frame clones only, minus some. The table has 200,000 to 300,000 clones, around 88% seen once. Sequencing input: peripheral blood. Receptors originate from a woman aged 25 to 45 with COVID-19, enrolled during active disease. The CDR3 runs from the conserved cysteine through the conserved F or W. The D gene is left open where the match is weak. Where a row states a size, it is once, few, many or the class of an expanded clone; other rows omit it.

.	TRBV15	TRBJ1-5	.	CATSTIQGLNSNQPQHF	TGTGCCACCAGCACGATACAGGGACTAAATAGCAATCAACCCCAGCATTTT
.	TRBV27	TRBJ2-3	.	CASSSDSRRTDTQYF	TGTGCCAGCAGTTCTGATAGCCGGCGCACAGATACGCAGTATTTT
.	TRBV2	TRBJ1-4	.	CASRLGTLPGVGLFF	TGTGCCAGCAGGCTCGGGACTCTTCCTGGGGTAGGACTGTTTTTT
.	TRBV3-1/TRBV3-2	TRBJ2-1	.	CASSQESLSLDEQFF	TGTGCCAGCAGCCAGGAGTCTCTGTCATTGGATGAGCAGTTCTTC
.	TRBV7-2	TRBJ1-2	.	CASSLGPEDGYTF	TGTGCCAGCAGCTTAGGTCCCGAGGATGGCTACACCTTC
.	TRBV14	TRBJ1-2	.	CASSQGQDYGYTF	TGTGCCAGCAGCCAAGGACAGGACTATGGCTACACCTTC
TRBD2	TRBV10-3	TRBJ2-1	once	CAINQRGESNEQFF	TGTGCCATCAACCAGCGGGGGGAAAGCAATGAGCAGTTCTTC
TRBD2	TRBV5-1	TRBJ2-1	.	CASSSLTPSGYNEQFF	TGCGCCAGCAGCTCGCTCACTCCTAGCGGTTACAATGAGCAGTTCTTC
.	TRBV7-8	TRBJ1-1	.	CASSLGASVTEAFF	TGTGCCAGCAGCTTAGGGGCGTCCGTCACTGAAGCTTTCTTT
.	TRBV5-1	TRBJ2-1	.	CASSLVGSGDEQFF	TGCGCCAGCAGCTTGGTGGGCTCGGGGGATGAGCAGTTCTTC
.	TRBV25-1	TRBJ1-1	.	CATTDSMNTEAFF	TGTGCCACCACAGACAGTATGAACACTGAAGCTTTCTTT
TRBD1	TRBV3-1/TRBV3-2	TRBJ2-2	.	CASSHLRTGGVTGELFF	TGTGCCAGCAGCCACTTGCGGACAGGGGGCGTCACCGGGGAGCTGTTTTTT
TRBD1	TRBV19	TRBJ1-3	.	CASSDPPQTGTSGNTIYF	TGTGCCAGTAGCGACCCCCCCCAGACAGGGACCTCTGGAAACACCATATATTTT
.	TRBV7-2	TRBJ1-2	.	CASSLERTTGGRNLIGYTF	TGTGCCAGCAGCTTAGAACGTACAACCGGGGGACGAAACCTCATTGGCTACACCTTC
TRBD1	TRBV29-1	TRBJ2-1	.	CSVNDRAFYNEQFF	TGCAGCGTAAACGACAGGGCCTTCTACAATGAGCAGTTCTTC
TRBD1	TRBV11-3	TRBJ2-2	.	CASSGTGVVTGELFF	TGTGCCAGCAGTGGGACAGGGGTAGTCACCGGGGAGCTGTTTTTT
TRBD1	TRBV5-1	TRBJ2-2	.	CASSLRQGRTGELFF	TGCGCCAGCAGCTTGCGACAGGGTCGTACCGGGGAGCTGTTTTTT
TRBD1	TRBV7-9	TRBJ1-3	.	CASSLTGALPNSGNTIYF	TGTGCCAGCAGCTTAACAGGGGCCCTTCCCAACTCTGGAAACACCATATATTTT
TRBD1	TRBV19	TRBJ1-5	.	CASSDRQGMRNQPQHF	TGTGCCAGTAGTGATAGACAGGGGATGAGGAATCAGCCCCAGCATTTT
.	TRBV7-9	TRBJ1-1	.	CASSLALFMNTEAFF	TGTGCCAGCAGCTTAGCTTTGTTTATGAACACTGAAGCTTTCTTT
.	TRBV6-5	TRBJ1-2	.	CASSHLAGDYGYTF	TGTGCCAGCAGTCACCTCGCAGGGGACTATGGCTACACCTTC
.	TRBV12-3/TRBV12-4	TRBJ1-1	.	CASSLGREGAFF	TGTGCCAGCAGTTTAGGGAGAGAGGGAGCTTTCTTT
TRBD1	TRBV6-2/TRBV6-3	TRBJ1-5	once	CASSSSRPGTGVLSNQPQHF	TGTGCCAGCAGTTCTTCCCGACCCGGGACAGGGGTTTTGAGCAATCAGCCCCAGCATTTT
TRBD1	TRBV2	TRBJ2-3	.	CASSDRGRTDTQYF	TGTGCCAGCTCCGACAGGGGGCGGACAGATACGCAGTATTTT
.	TRBV19	TRBJ1-1	.	CASSTHRDAEAFF	TGTGCCAGTAGTACTCACAGGGACGCTGAAGCTTTCTTT
.	TRBV2	TRBJ2-3	.	CASSDGHSTDTQYF	TGTGCCAGCAGTGATGGGCATAGCACAGATACGCAGTATTTT
TRBD1	TRBV19	TRBJ1-3	few	CASSSRRDRPYF	TGTGCCAGTAGTTCCCGGCGGGACAGGCCCTATTTT
.	TRBV6-5	TRBJ1-2	.	CASSLDRRNGYTF	TGTGCCAGCAGTTTGGACAGAAGAAATGGCTACACCTTC
TRBD2	TRBV4-3	TRBJ2-1	.	CASSQYPSGLYNEQFF	TGCGCCAGCAGCCAATATCCTAGCGGCTTATACAATGAGCAGTTCTTC
.	TRBV6-5	TRBJ2-3	.	CASSYSLTSTDTQYF	TGTGCCAGCAGTTACTCCTTAACTAGCACAGATACGCAGTATTTT
.	TRBV6-4	TRBJ2-6	.	CASSPFSGANVLTF	TGTGCCAGCAGCCCGTTCTCTGGGGCCAACGTCCTGACTTTC
.	TRBV14	TRBJ2-2	.	CASSHLGQNTGELFF	TGTGCCAGCAGCCACTTGGGACAGAACACCGGGGAGCTGTTTTTT
.	TRBV4-1	TRBJ1-4	.	CASSLLGGNEKLFF	TGCGCCAGCAGCCTTCTCGGGGGGAATGAAAAACTGTTTTTT
.	TRBV6-2/TRBV6-3	TRBJ2-3	once	CASSSQGTSTDTQYF	TGTGCCAGCAGTTCACAGGGTACGAGCACAGATACGCAGTATTTT
.	TRBV10-1	TRBJ1-1	.	CASSPTNRAEAFF	TGCGCCAGCAGTCCCACAAACAGGGCTGAAGCTTTCTTT
.	TRBV2	TRBJ1-2	.	CASSYSGDYGYTF	TGTGCCAGCAGTTACTCAGGGGACTATGGCTACACCTTC
.	TRBV15	TRBJ2-1	.	CATSGPELSSYNEQFF	TGTGCCACCAGCGGCCCCGAACTAAGCTCCTACAATGAGCAGTTCTTC
.	TRBV29-1	TRBJ2-3	once	CSVVRGTDTQYF	TGCAGCGTTGTTAGAGGTACAGATACGCAGTATTTT
TRBD2	TRBV19	TRBJ2-3	.	CASSTRGGDTQYF	TGTGCCAGTAGTACACGGGGGGGAGATACGCAGTATTTT
.	TRBV9	TRBJ2-2	.	CASSVTPRITGELFF	TGTGCCAGCAGCGTAACTCCTCGAATCACCGGGGAGCTGTTTTTT
.	TRBV2	TRBJ2-2	.	CASSETRGRSTGELFF	TGTGCCAGCAGTGAAACCAGGGGGAGGAGCACCGGGGAGCTGTTTTTT
.	TRBV4-2	TRBJ1-4	.	CASSLSTGTLNEKLFF	TGTGCCAGCAGCCTATCCACAGGGACCCTTAATGAAAAACTGTTTTTT
.	TRBV4-3	TRBJ1-5	.	CASSQVDITSSNQPQHF	TGCGCCAGCAGCCAAGTTGACATCACCTCTAGCAATCAGCCCCAGCATTTT
.	TRBV6-2/TRBV6-3	TRBJ1-6	.	CASSYSRGGGSPLHF	TGTGCCAGCAGTTACTCGAGAGGGGGTGGTTCACCCCTCCACTTT
TRBD1	TRBV28	TRBJ1-5	.	CASSQQGASNQPQHF	TGTGCCAGCAGTCAACAGGGGGCCAGCAATCAGCCCCAGCATTTT